This is a list of T cell receptor beta chains from one sample in a study of shared T cell receptors in the human thymus. Measured with immunoSEQ multiplex PCR; TCRdb has only the in-frame clones, and not every one. This sample has almost 550,000 clones, with 75% to 85% found just once. A further study also used this sample, focusing on human thymus T cells.

Sequencing used thymocytes. The receptors were gathered from a boy under three years old with a congenital heart defect. Each CDR3 is given with its conserved first and last residue.

length,V,CDR3
13,TRBV28,CASSFGGQDGYTF
16,TRBV7-6,CASSPKREGSYNEQFF
15,TRBV5-1,CASSPGQGGNQPQHF
17,TRBV18,CASSPLQGVDSNQPQHF
13,TRBV2,CQTGDCGRETQYF
14,TRBV29-1,CSVVGAGETGELFF
18,TRBV4-2,CASSQDLFGLAGANEQFF
14,TRBV11-2,CASSLGRGNTEAFF
12,TRBV5-6,CASSFQSYGYTF
14,TRBV30,CAHRTPGDHNEQFF
16,TRBV4-3,CASSQAYRGRHYEQYF
11,TRBV20-1,CSIDKNTEAFF
17,TRBV4-3,CASSQVWPVAGDNEQFF
13,TRBV6-1,CASSEVLNQPQHF
17,TRBV16,CASSQNTYRGRTGELFF
15,TRBV19,CASSITGAEDEKLFF
16,TRBV5-1,CASSLAWAATNEKLFF
14,TRBV21-1,CASSTGTVRLEQFF
19,TRBV19,CASSIGASGSRRDTGELFF
14,TRBV9,CASSPATVNTEAFF
14,TRBV6-5,CASSYSAYPYGYTF
15,TRBV7-2,CASSPGGGPNTEAFF
17,TRBV9,CASSATTGTSGTDTQYF
13,TRBV7-9,CASSLRRMTEAFF
19,TRBV4-2,CASSHPRRASGSSTDTQYF
14,TRBV15,CATSSVRGSEKLFF
22,TRBV4-3,CASSQDTFNRDRVYSGANVLTF
14,TRBV10-2,CASFPRQGSYGYTF
18,TRBV14,CASSQDQNYRELSTEAFF